This T cell receptor (beta chain) appears in the sequencing data of a study of blood T cell repertoires in COVID-19. Overall study context: The United States, Italy and Spain supplied acute and convalescent COVID-19 samples. PBMCs, B-cell-depleted T cells, or T cells were the source of the cDNA or gDNA that made up the material.

Original analysis: Scientists estimated how many nucleated cells there were by amplifying reference gene primers. The assay was immunoSEQ multiplex PCR, and TCRdb's table has in-frame clones only and misses some. V, J and clone size reflect that table, while D and trimming were determined from the DNA. Of about 270,000 clones detected, about 81% appear once; the ten largest clones hold approximately 1.5%. Trimming removed 0 bases from V and 11 bases from J; junction bases left unmatched: 9. This CDR3 has 14 residues. Germline CDR1 SGHAT, CDR2 FQNNGV. The sequence was obtained from a human donor with COVID-19, enrolled during active disease. The donor label of this sample is uncertain. Sequencing was carried out using peripheral blood. This chain links TRBV11-2 with TRBJ2-7, with 8 bases lining up with TRBD1. This CDR3 is CASSLDRGQGVEYF. DNA of the CDR3: TGTGCCAGCAGCTTAGATCGTGGACAGGGTGTGGAGTACTTC.